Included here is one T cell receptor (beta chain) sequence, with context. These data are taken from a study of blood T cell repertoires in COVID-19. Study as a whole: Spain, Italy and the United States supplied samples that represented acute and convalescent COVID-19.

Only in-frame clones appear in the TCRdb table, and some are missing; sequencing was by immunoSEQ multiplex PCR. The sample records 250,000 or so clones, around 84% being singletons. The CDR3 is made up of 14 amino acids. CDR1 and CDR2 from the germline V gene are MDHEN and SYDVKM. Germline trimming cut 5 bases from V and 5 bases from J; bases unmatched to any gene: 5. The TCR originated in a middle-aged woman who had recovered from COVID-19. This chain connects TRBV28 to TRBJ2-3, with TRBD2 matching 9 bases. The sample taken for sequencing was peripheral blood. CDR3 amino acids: CASSASGVGDTQYF. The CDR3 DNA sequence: TGTGCCAGCAGTGCTAGCGGGGTTGGAGATACGCAGTATTTT.